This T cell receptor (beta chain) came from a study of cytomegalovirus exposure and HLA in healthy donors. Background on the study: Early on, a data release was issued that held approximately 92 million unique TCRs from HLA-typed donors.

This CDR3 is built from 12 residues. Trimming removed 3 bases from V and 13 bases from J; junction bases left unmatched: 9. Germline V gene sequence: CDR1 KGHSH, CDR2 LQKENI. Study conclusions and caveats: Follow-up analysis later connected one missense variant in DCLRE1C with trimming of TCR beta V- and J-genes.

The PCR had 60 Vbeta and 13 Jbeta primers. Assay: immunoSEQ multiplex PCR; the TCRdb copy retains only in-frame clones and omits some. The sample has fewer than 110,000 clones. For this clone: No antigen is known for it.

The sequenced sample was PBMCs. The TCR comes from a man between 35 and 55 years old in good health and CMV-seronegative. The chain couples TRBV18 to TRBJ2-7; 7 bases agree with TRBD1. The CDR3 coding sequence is TGTGCCAGCTCACCGGCGGACAGGATGCTATACTTC. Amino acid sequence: CASSPADRMLYF. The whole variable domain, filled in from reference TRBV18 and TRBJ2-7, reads NAGVMQNPRHLVRRRGQEARLRCSPMKGHSHVYWYRQLPEEGLKFMVYLQKENIIDESGMPKERFSAEFPKEGPSILRIQQVVRGDSAAYFCASSPADRMLYFGPGTRLTVT.